This TCR beta chain came from a study of shared clonotypes between healthy human individuals. Study-level points and caveats: Clonotype sharing across donors was expected to vary with sequencing depth. Larger estimated richness was generally recorded for naive subsets relative to memory subsets.

The assay was run at deep level. Profiling relied on immunoSEQ multiplex PCR, and the TCRdb table lists in-frame clones only, not all of them. The sample records about 1.4 million clones, roughly 97% being singletons. There were no recent acute infections or vaccinations among the donors, who were healthy HIV-negative adults. The CDR3 covers 13 residues. With 4 bases removed from V and 2 bases from J, the gap between germline ends came to 8 bases. Germline assignment: CDR1 LNHDA and CDR2 SQIVND (reference sequence). With regard to this clone: Its cognate antigen is unknown.

The sequence derives from a man younger than 40 in good health. Sequencing used naive CD4+ T cells sorted from blood. Regarding subset: CD45RA+ positively selected. The chain employs TRBV19 and TRBJ1-1; D unclear. This CDR3 is CASSTSRNTEAFF. In DNA form, the CDR3 reads TGTGCCAGTAGTACCTCCCGAAACACTGAAGCTTTCTTT.